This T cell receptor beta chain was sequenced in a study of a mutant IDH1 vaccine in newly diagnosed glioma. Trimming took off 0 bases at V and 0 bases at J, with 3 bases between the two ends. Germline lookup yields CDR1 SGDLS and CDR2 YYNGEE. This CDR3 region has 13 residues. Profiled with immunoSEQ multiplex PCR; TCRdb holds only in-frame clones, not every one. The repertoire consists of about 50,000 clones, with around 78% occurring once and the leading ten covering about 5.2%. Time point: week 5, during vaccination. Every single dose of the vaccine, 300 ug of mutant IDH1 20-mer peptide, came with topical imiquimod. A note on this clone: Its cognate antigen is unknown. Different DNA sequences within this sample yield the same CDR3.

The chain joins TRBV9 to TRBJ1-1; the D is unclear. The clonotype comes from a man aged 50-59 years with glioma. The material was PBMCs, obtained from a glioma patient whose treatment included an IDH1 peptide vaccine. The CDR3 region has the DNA TGTGCCAGCAGCGTAGAGGTGAACACTGAAGCTTTCTTT. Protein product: CASSVEVNTEAFF.